A selection of T cell receptor beta chains follows, all from one sample in a study of blood T cell repertoires in COVID-19. Sequenced by immunoSEQ multiplex PCR; TCRdb stores in-frame clones only, minus some. The sample lists some 400,000 clones, around nine tenths occurring once. Sequencing was performed on PBMCs or T cells enriched from blood (not recorded which). The receptors come from a woman aged 25 to 39 who had recovered from COVID-19. CDR3s include the opening cysteine and the closing phenylalanine or tryptophan. A D gene is named only where the DNA matches it firmly. Not every row has a clone size; where given, it reads once, few, many or a size class.

J | size | length | D | V | DNA | CDR3
TRBJ2-7 | . | 12 | TRBD2 | TRBV6-2/TRBV6-3 | TGTGCCAGCAGCCGTAGCGGGATCGAGCAGTACTTC | CASSRSGIEQYF
TRBJ2-2 | . | 20 | . | TRBV18 | TGTGCCAGCTCACCTTACCCCCAGGGTAATGGACCCGCGAACACCGGGGAGCTGTTTTTT | CASSPYPQGNGPANTGELFF
TRBJ1-1 | . | 12 | . | TRBV11-2 | TGTGCCAGCGATGCGACAGCCACTGAAGCTTTCTTT | CASDATATEAFF
TRBJ2-4 | . | 18 | . | TRBV6-1 | TGTGCCAGCAGTGCCGATACCACAGGCTTACTAGCCAAAAACATTCAGTACTTC | CASSADTTGLLAKNIQYF
TRBJ2-7 | . | 15 | . | TRBV7-9 | TGTGCCAGCAGCTTAAGCCAAAATCCCTCCTACGAGCAGTACTTC | CASSLSQNPSYEQYF
TRBJ1-5 | . | 14 | . | TRBV7-9 | TGTGCCAGCAGCTTAAATGGCCGCAATCAGCCCCAGCATTTT | CASSLNGRNQPQHF
TRBJ2-1 | . | 15 | . | TRBV4-2 | TGTGCCAGCAGCCACGACCTCACAGGCAACAATGAGCAGTTCTTC | CASSHDLTGNNEQFF
TRBJ1-5 | . | 16 | . | TRBV7-9 | TGTGCCAGCAGCCTCACGGGGGGGGCTAGCAATCAGCCCCAGCATTTT | CASSLTGGASNQPQHF
TRBJ2-2 | . | 15 | TRBD1 | TRBV5-1 | TGCGCCAGCAGCCCCGGACAGGGGGCCATCGGGGAGCTGTTTTTT | CASSPGQGAIGELFF
TRBJ2-7 | . | 16 | TRBD1 | TRBV27 | TGTGCCAGCAGTTCCGACCGGGACAGAGGGACCTACGAGCAGTACTTC | CASSSDRDRGTYEQYF
TRBJ2-7 | . | 16 | TRBD1 | TRBV30 | TGTGCCTGGAGTGTACCGGGGACAGGGAGATCCTACGAGCAGTACTTC | CAWSVPGTGRSYEQYF
TRBJ1-1 | . | 16 | TRBD1 | TRBV2 | TGTGCCAGCAGTGAAGCGCAGGGACAGCCCGGCCGGGAAGCTTTCTTT | CASSEAQGQPGREAFF
TRBJ1-2 | . | 13 | . | TRBV9 | TGTGCCAGCAGCGTTGGACAACTATATGGCTACACCTTC | CASSVGQLYGYTF
TRBJ1-1 | once | 15 | . | TRBV10-3 | TGTGCCATCAGTGTAGAGTGGGCAGGTGCCACTGAAGCTTTCTTT | CAISVEWAGATEAFF
TRBJ1-1 | . | 15 | . | TRBV28 | TGTGCCAGCCTCGGACGGACAGACTTCGACACTGAAGCTTTCTTT | CASLGRTDFDTEAFF
TRBJ1-1 | . | 13 | TRBD1 | TRBV30 | TGTGCCTGGAGTCGACAGGGGGCAACTGAAGCTTTCTTT | CAWSRQGATEAFF
TRBJ1-1 | . | 15 | . | TRBV4-2 | TGTGCCAGCGGCCTGAGTAGCCGAGCGAACACTGAAGCTTTCTTT | CASGLSSRANTEAFF
TRBJ2-1 | once | 16 | TRBD1 | TRBV27 | TGTGCCAGCAGCACTGCCACAGGGGTGAACTACAATGAGCAGTTCTTC | CASSTATGVNYNEQFF
TRBJ1-2 | . | 15 | . | TRBV5-6 | TGTGCCAGCAGCTTGGTTAGGCAGGGAGGCTATGGCTACACCTTC | CASSLVRQGGYGYTF
TRBJ2-7 | . | 12 | TRBD1 | TRBV30 | TGTGCCTGGAAACAGGGGGGTTACGAGCAGTACTTC | CAWKQGGYEQYF
TRBJ2-3 | . | 16 | TRBD2 | TRBV4-1 | TGCGCCAGCAGCCAATCGGCTCTAGCGGGCACAGATACGCAGTATTTT | CASSQSALAGTDTQYF
TRBJ1-4 | . | 15 | . | TRBV9 | TGTGCCAGCAGCATATCCCTGGGCACTAATGAAAAACTGTTTTTT | CASSISLGTNEKLFF
TRBJ1-2 | . | 13 | . | TRBV7-2 | TGTGCCAGCAGCTTGGAGGTACTTCATGGCTACACCTTC | CASSLEVLHGYTF
TRBJ1-5 | . | 14 | . | TRBV6-5 | TGTGCCAGCAGGAGGTCACGGGGTGTGCAGCCCCAGCATTTT | CASRRSRGVQPQHF
TRBJ1-5 | . | 16 | TRBD1 | TRBV2 | TGTGCCAGCAGTGAAGCGGGACAGGGTTGGAATCAGCCCCAGCATTTT | CASSEAGQGWNQPQHF
TRBJ1-1 | . | 13 | . | TRBV2 | TGTGCCAGCAGTGAGCAGGGTGGCACTGAAGCTTTCTTT | CASSEQGGTEAFF
TRBJ1-1 | . | 17 | . | TRBV27 | TGTGCCAGCAGTTCCATTCGCGGGGGGAACTTGAACACTGAAGCTTTCTTT | CASSSIRGGNLNTEAFF
TRBJ1-1 | . | 18 | . | TRBV13 | TGTGCCAGCAGCCGGCTGGGGATGGGGGCGTCAAAAAACACTGAAGCTTTCTTT | CASSRLGMGASKNTEAFF
TRBJ1-2 | . | 13 | . | TRBV30 | TGTGCCTGGAGCCCCCCAGGAGGACGCGGCTACACCTTC | CAWSPPGGRGYTF
TRBJ2-7 | . | 15 | . | TRBV27 | TGTGCCAGCAGTCGGGACATTCGGAGCTCCTACGAGCAGTACTTC | CASSRDIRSSYEQYF
TRBJ1-2 | . | 15 | . | TRBV28 | TGTGCCAGCAGTTTACAGGGAAGCATCGACTATGGCTACACCTTC | CASSLQGSIDYGYTF
TRBJ1-5 | . | 16 | TRBD1 | TRBV19 | TGTGCCAGTAGTGGACTCCGGGACAGTAGCAATCAGCCCCAGCATTTT | CASSGLRDSSNQPQHF
TRBJ2-1 | few | 16 | . | TRBV10-1 | TGCGCCAGCAGTGAGGCTGCTACAGCAATTTACAATGAGCAGTTCTTC | CASSEAATAIYNEQFF
TRBJ1-4 | few | 14 | . | TRBV5-1 | TGCGCCAGCAGCTCTACGGTGAATAATGAAAAACTGTTTTTT | CASSSTVNNEKLFF
TRBJ2-1 | . | 16 | . | TRBV5-1 | TGCGCCAGCAGCTTGGTCAGACTAGTGCGCTACAATGAGCAGTTCTTC | CASSLVRLVRYNEQFF
TRBJ2-5 | . | 15 | TRBD1 | TRBV2 | TGTGCCAGCATATACAGGGGAACCTATCAAGAGACCCAGTACTTC | CASIYRGTYQETQYF
TRBJ2-1 | . | 14 | TRBD1 | TRBV19 | TGTGCCAGCTGTCCCGGGACAGATCACAATGAGCAGTTCTTC | CASCPGTDHNEQFF
TRBJ1-2 | once | 13 | . | TRBV30 | TGTGCCTGGAGTGTGTCCAGGGTAGGAGGCTACACCTTC | CAWSVSRVGGYTF
TRBJ1-1 | . | 13 | . | TRBV19 | TGTGCCAGTCAAATCGGGGTTTACACTGAAGCTTTCTTT | CASQIGVYTEAFF
TRBJ1-1 | . | 12 | . | TRBV11-1 | TGTGCCAGCAGCCCCTCGGACAGCGAAGCTTTCTTT | CASSPSDSEAFF
TRBJ2-4 | . | 15 | . | TRBV4-1 | TGCGCCAGCAGCCAAGATGAAGCCAGGGGGGACATTCAGTACTTC | CASSQDEARGDIQYF
TRBJ2-4 | few | 20 | TRBD2 | TRBV28 | TGTGCCAGCAGTTTCCACTACGGGACTAGCGACCTCATAGCCAAAAACATTCAGTACTTC | CASSFHYGTSDLIAKNIQYF
TRBJ1-2 | . | 14 | . | TRBV15 | TGTGCCACCAGCAGAGATAGGACAGACTATGGCTACACCTTC | CATSRDRTDYGYTF
TRBJ1-6 | few | 13 | . | TRBV12-3/TRBV12-4 | TGTGCCAGTACCAGAAGTTATAATTCACCCCTCCACTTT | CASTRSYNSPLHF
TRBJ1-2 | . | 11 | . | TRBV9 | TGTGCCAGCAGCGCCCTTTATGGCTACACCTTC | CASSALYGYTF
TRBJ2-1 | . | 11 | . | TRBV6-6 | TGTGCCAGCACTCTCCGTAATGAGCAGTTCTTC | CASTLRNEQFF
TRBJ2-7 | once | 13 | . | TRBV7-3 | TGTGCCAGCAGCTTAGAGGGTTCAGCCGAGCAGTACTTC | CASSLEGSAEQYF
TRBJ1-1 | . | 18 | TRBD1 | TRBV7-8 | TGTGCCAGCAGCCTGACCTTTCCGGGACAGGGGGCAAACACTGAAGCTTTCTTT | CASSLTFPGQGANTEAFF
TRBJ1-2 | . | 15 | . | TRBV29-1 | TGCAGCGTTGAAGATGAGGCTAAGCAGGGGTATGGCTACACCTTC | CSVEDEAKQGYGYTF
TRBJ2-3 | . | 15 | TRBD1 | TRBV7-9 | TGTGCCAGCAGCTGGGAGACAGGGGGGACAGATACGCAGTATTTT | CASSWETGGTDTQYF
TRBJ2-1 | . | 15 | TRBD1 | TRBV7-9 | TGTGCCAGCAGCTTTAGGCAGGGGGCACACGATGAGCAGTTCTTC | CASSFRQGAHDEQFF
TRBJ2-3 | . | 14 | TRBD1 | TRBV5-1 | TGCGCCAGCAGCTTAGGGGGCGGCACAGATACGCAGTATTTT | CASSLGGGTDTQYF
TRBJ1-4 | . | 13 | . | TRBV25-1 | TGTGCCAGTAAAGGAGACGAAAATGAAAAACTGTTTTTT | CASKGDENEKLFF
TRBJ2-5 | . | 17 | . | TRBV5-1 | TGCGCCAGCAGCTTAGGAGGAGCCTCATCGGGAGTAGAGACCCAGTACTTC | CASSLGGASSGVETQYF
TRBJ1-2 | . | 13 | TRBD1 | TRBV29-1 | TGCAGCGTCGCCGGGACAGCTAACTATGGCTACACCTTC | CSVAGTANYGYTF